The 18 T cell receptor beta chains below all came from one sample that was sequenced in a study of CD4 T cells in relation to SARS-CoV-2 and coronaviruses. Generated by immunoSEQ multiplex PCR, the TCRdb table keeps only in-frame clones and is missing some. Among about 22,000 clones listed, less than 70% were seen once. CD4+ T cells from unexposed donors were obtained before the COVID-19 pandemic (2011-2018). After ten to eleven days of culture, CD4+ T cells were isolated. These receptors have no identified antigens. Sample: CD4+ T cells from PBMCs, cultured in vitro. These receptors came from a human donor in good health.

V is TRBV2 and J is TRBJ2-1, with 8 nucleotides matching TRBD1. The trim removed 6 bases at V and 3 bases at J, leaving 7 bases unmatched. Germline V gene lookup returns CDR1 SNHLY and CDR2 FYNNEI. CDR3 length: 15 residues. The CDR3 is CASRYDRGNYNEQFF. CDR3 nucleotide sequence: TGTGCCAGCAGGTATGACAGGGGAAACTACAATGAGCAGTTCTTC.

There are a few counts of this clone. The V gene is TRBV27, the J gene TRBJ1-5; 8 bases agree with TRBD1. V gave up 8 bases and J gave up 4 bases; unmatched junction bases: 1. The CDR3 is 12 amino acids. CDR1 is MNHEY and CDR2 is SMNVEV in the germline V gene (reference sequence). The CDR3 sequence: CASWTGNQPQHF. The CDR3, as DNA: TGTGCCAGCTGGACAGGGAATCAGCCCCAGCATTTT.

The genes are TRBV18 and TRBJ2-7; maybe TRBD2 (6 bases). Germline CDR1 KGHSH, CDR2 LQKENI. This CDR3 has 17 residues. The ends were cut back, 2 bases at V and 1 base at J, with 18 bases in the middle. In DNA form, the CDR3 reads TGTGCCAGCTCACCAGGTCCACCGGGAGTGACATCCTACGAGCAGTACTTC. Translated, it gives CASSPGPPGVTSYEQYF.

The chain has TRBV11-3 and TRBJ2-1; D might be TRBD1 (5 bases). The germline V gene has CDR1 SGHNT and CDR2 YENEEA. Trimming took 0 bases from V and 12 from J, leaving 15 bases between them. The CDR3 has 14 amino acids. CDR3 sequence (DNA): TGTGCCAGCAGCTTAGATGGTGGGCGAAGGGGGCAGTTCTTC. Protein product: CASSLDGGRRGQFF.

This clone came up a few times. The rearrangement joins TRBV4-3 to TRBJ1-3, with a weak D call TRBD1 (5 bases). The CDR3 runs to 17 residues. Trimming stripped 0 bases from V and 7 bases from J, with 19 bases between. Germline CDR1 is LGHNA and CDR2 is YSLEER. The CDR3 DNA is TGCGCCAGCAGCCAAGATGTAAACAGGATCTTCACGAACACCATATATTTT. This encodes CASSQDVNRIFTNTIYF.

The chain joins TRBV19 to TRBJ1-5; TRBD1 matches at 9 bases. The V gene's germline CDR1 is LNHDA and CDR2 SQIVND (reference sequence). The CDR3 length is 16 residues. The junction had 7 bases not matched to a gene; V was cut back by 7 bases and J by 0 bases. The CDR3 DNA follows: TGTGCCAGTACCCCCGGGACAGGGTATAGCAATCAGCCCCAGCATTTT. It yields the protein CASTPGTGYSNQPQHF.

The gene calls are TRBV28 and TRBJ1-2, with D maybe TRBD1 (6 bases). Germline CDR1 is MDHEN and CDR2 is SYDVKM. This CDR3 has 13 amino acids. The V end lost 7 bases, the J end lost 4 bases, and 13 bases lay between the germline ends. CDR3: CASTESGAYGYTF. The CDR3 DNA reads as TGTGCCAGCACGGAGTCGGGGGCCTATGGCTACACCTTC.

Written as DNA, the CDR3 is TGTGCCAGCAGCTCCGTCCGAGGGGACAATGAGCAGTTCTTC. Protein: CASSSVRGDNEQFF. This rearrangement joins TRBV11-2 to TRBJ2-1; D could derive from TRBD1 or TRBD2 (5 bases each). Germline V CDR1 and CDR2: SGHAT, FQNNGV. Trimming left V 4 bases short and J 5 bases short, with 12 bases between. This CDR3 spans 14 amino acids.

The chain uses TRBV6-2 or TRBV6-3 and TRBJ2-3; possibly TRBD2 for D (7 bases). CDR3 length: 15 amino acids. CDR1 is MNHEY and CDR2 is SVGEGT in the germline V gene. V was pared by 2 bases and J by 4 bases, with 13 bases between. Written as DNA, the CDR3 is TGTGCCAGCAGTTACATGTGGGGGGGCGCAGATACGCAGTATTTT. It yields the protein CASSYMWGGADTQYF.

This chain links TRBV24-1 with TRBJ2-2, with a possible D match to TRBD1 (5 bases). Germline V gives CDR1 KGHDR, CDR2 SFDVKD. The CDR3 has 15 amino acids. V gave up 3 bases and J gave up 6 bases, with 13 bases separating them. The CDR3 reads CATSDASRASGELFF. Written as DNA, the CDR3 is TGTGCCACCAGTGATGCCTCCAGGGCATCCGGGGAGCTGTTTTTT.

The gene calls are TRBV6-4 and TRBJ2-1; TRBD2 matches at 9 bases. From germline, CDR1 is MRHNA and CDR2 SNTAGT. V lost 4 bases to trimming and J lost 8 bases; unmatched junction nucleotides: 9. The CDR3 spans 15 residues. CDR3 coding DNA: TGTGCCAGCAGTGCGCGGGGACTAGCATTGGATGAGCAGTTCTTC. Its translation is CASSARGLALDEQFF.

The V gene is TRBV4-3, the J gene TRBJ2-2; the D call may be TRBD1 or TRBD2 (5 bases each). Trimming stripped 1 base from V and 0 bases from J, with 6 bases between. The CDR3 has 15 amino acids. Germline V lookup: CDR1 LGHNA, CDR2 YSLEER. The CDR3 DNA follows: TGCGCCAGCAGCCAAGGAGGGGCGAACACCGGGGAGCTGTTTTTT. This translates into CASSQGGANTGELFF.

J is TRBJ2-7 and V is TRBV14; TRBD1 might be the D (6 bases). There are 17 residues in the CDR3. V shed 1 base and J shed 9 bases, with 25 bases lying between them. Looked up from germline, CDR1 is SGHDN and CDR2 is FVKESK. CDR3 in amino acids: CASSQGGLGGYLRVQYF. CDR3 nucleotide sequence: TGTGCCAGCAGCCAAGGGGGGCTGGGCGGATACTTACGAGTGCAGTACTTC.

The chain carries TRBV5-1 and TRBJ2-7; TRBD1 aligns across 7 bases. This CDR3 spans 15 amino acids. CDR1 and CDR2 (germline): SGHRS, YFSETQ. Losses at the gene ends were 4 bases for V and 3 bases for J; bases not matched to a gene: 10. CDR3 in DNA: TGCGCCAGCAGCCTGGGGACAGCCTATCGCTACGAGCAGTACTTC. Translated, it gives CASSLGTAYRYEQYF.

This sequence joins TRBV6-5 and TRBJ1-1; D unclear. This CDR3 has 14 amino acids. Trimming removed 0 bases from V and 1 base from J, with 6 bases in between. The V gene's germline CDR1 is MNHEY and CDR2 SVGAGI. In nucleotides, the CDR3 is TGTGCCAGCAGTTACTCCGGAGGGAACACTGAAGCTTTCTTT. It specifies CASSYSGGNTEAFF.

The chain joins TRBV11-1 to TRBJ1-2; the D gene is possibly TRBD1 (5 bases). Between the trimmed V and J ends, which lost 3 bases and 3 bases, there was a span of 14 bases. This CDR3 has 15 residues. CDR1 SGHAT and CDR2 FQDESV come from the germline V gene (reference sequence). The DNA of the CDR3 is TGTGCCAGCAGCTTTGGGCAGGGATTAGACTATGGCTACACCTTC. Translated: CASSFGQGLDYGYTF.

The chain joins TRBV7-9 to TRBJ2-4, with 8 bases lining up with TRBD1. The germline V gene encodes CDR1 SEHNR and CDR2 FQNEAQ (reference sequence). The CDR3 runs 15 residues. With 5 bases clipped from V and 9 bases from J, the junction kept 12 bases outside the gene matches. The chain's CDR3 is CASSAQPGQETIQYF. Written as DNA, the CDR3 is TGTGCCAGCAGCGCGCAACCGGGACAGGAAACCATTCAGTACTTC. The full variable domain, its missing parts supplied by reference TRBV7-9 and TRBJ2-4, is DTGVSQNPRHKITKRGQNVTFRCDPISEHNRLYWYRQTLGQGPEFLTYFQNEAQLEKSRLLSDRFSAERPKGSFSTLEIQRTEQGDSAMYLCASSAQPGQETIQYFGAGTRLSVL.

This clone was counted only a few times. The V gene is TRBV7-9, the J gene TRBJ2-1; D is unresolved. Germline values: CDR1 SEHNR, CDR2 FQNEAQ (reference sequence). The V gene lost 5 bases and the J gene lost 10 bases, with 15 bases spanning the gap. The CDR3 length is 13 residues. CDR3 in DNA: TGTGCCAGCAGCCCTGGGCCGGGTCACGAGCAGTTCTTC. Its translation is CASSPGPGHEQFF.